The next 10 T cell receptor beta chains were all read from a single sample in a study of blood T cell repertoires in COVID-19. Sequencing was performed with immunoSEQ multiplex PCR; in TCRdb, only in-frame clones are kept and a portion is missing. The sample holds about 210,000 clones, approximately 91% seen once. Sequences were obtained from peripheral blood. The receptors were sampled from a young man with active or convalescent COVID-19.

This rearrangement joins TRBV6-6 to TRBJ1-2; D remains unclear. The CDR3 contains 15 residues. Trimming took 7 bases from V and 1 from J, leaving 16 bases between them. Germline CDR1 is MNHNY and CDR2 is SVGAGI (reference sequence). The CDR3 DNA is TGTGCCAGCACTCTAGACTACCAGGTTAACTATGGCTACACCTTC. This sequence encodes CASTLDYQVNYGYTF.

J is TRBJ2-7 and V is TRBV5-6, with D tentatively TRBD1 (6 bases). The length of the CDR3 is 13 residues. The V end lost 0 bases, the J end lost 3 bases, and 7 bases lay between the germline ends. CDR1 SGHDT and CDR2 YYEEEE come from the germline V gene. Written as DNA, the CDR3 is TGTGCCAGCAGCTTGGCAGGGGTCTACGAGCAGTACTTC. It specifies CASSLAGVYEQYF. The entire variable domain, with the rest obtained from reference TRBV5-6 and TRBJ2-7, is as follows: DAGVTQSPTHLIKTRGQQVTLRCSPKSGHDTVSWYQQALGQGPQFIFQYYEEEERQRGNFPDRFSGHQFPNYSSELNVNALLLGDSALYLCASSLAGVYEQYFGPGTRLTVT.

The J gene is TRBJ1-5, the V gene TRBV28; D not resolved. V was clipped by 8 bases and J by 1 base, with 6 bases between them. CDR1 and CDR2 from the germline V gene are MDHEN and SYDVKM. The CDR3 is made up of 12 amino acids. CDR3 amino acids: CASHTSNQPQHF. The CDR3 nucleotides are TGTGCCAGCCACACAAGCAATCAGCCCCAGCATTTT.

The chain has TRBV18 and TRBJ2-3, with 11 bases identical to TRBD2. The CDR3 length is 16 residues. V shed 5 bases and J 3 bases; nucleotides not matched to a gene: 7. Germline CDR1 and CDR2: KGHSH and LQKENI. CDR3 sequence (DNA): TGTGCCAGCTCATCGAGGACTAGCGGGCGAACAGATACGCAGTATTTT. Protein sequence: CASSSRTSGRTDTQYF.

The gene calls are TRBV24-1 and TRBJ1-2; tentatively, D is TRBD1 (5 bases). This CDR3 is built from 13 residues. Per the germline V gene, CDR1 is KGHDR and CDR2 is SFDVKD. The V gene lost 4 bases and the J gene lost 4 bases, with 9 bases spanning the gap. DNA of the CDR3: TGTGCCACCAGTGAGCGGCAGGGCTATGGCTACACCTTC. Its translation is CATSERQGYGYTF.

The chain carries TRBV7-8 and TRBJ1-2, with a tentative D call TRBD1 (5 bases). The V gene lost 5 bases and the J gene lost 5 bases, with 15 bases spanning the gap. This CDR3 is 14 amino acids long. The germline CDR1 and CDR2 sequences are SGHVS and FQNEAQ. CDR3 coding DNA: TGTGCCAGCAGCCGCGACAGTTTGGCGTATGGCTACACCTTC. Protein: CASSRDSLAYGYTF.

The rearrangement uses TRBV18 and TRBJ2-3; possible D gene TRBD2, 6 bases. V was cut by 1 base and J by 6 bases, with 17 bases left in between. This CDR3 comprises 16 residues. From germline, CDR1 is KGHSH and CDR2 LQKENI. The CDR3 loop reads CASSPLVDLAGDTQYF. CDR3 DNA sequence: TGTGCCAGCTCACCACTTGTAGACCTGGCGGGGGATACGCAGTATTTT.

This clone is a singleton in its sample. The rearrangement joins TRBV7-8 to TRBJ2-2; a possible D gene is TRBD1 (7 bases). V lost 6 bases, J lost 5 bases, and 25 bases lay in between. Germline CDR1 reads SGHVS; CDR2 reads FQNEAQ. CDR3 length: 18 residues. The DNA for the CDR3 is TGTGCCAGCAGTCCACTTCGGGGCAGGGGGGCGGGAACCGGGGAGCTGTTTTTT. Translating gives CASSPLRGRGAGTGELFF.

V usage is TRBV7-9 and J usage is TRBJ2-1, with D maybe TRBD2 (5 bases). V was pared by 1 base and J by 8 bases, with 9 bases between. CDR1 SEHNR and CDR2 FQNEAQ come from the germline V gene (reference sequence). There are 13 residues in the CDR3. For the CDR3, the DNA is TGTGCCAGCAGCTTAGACACTAGGGATGAGCAGTTCTTC. Residues: CASSLDTRDEQFF. Based on the CDR3 plus reference TRBV7-9 and TRBJ2-1, the full variable domain is DTGVSQNPRHKITKRGQNVTFRCDPISEHNRLYWYRQTLGQGPEFLTYFQNEAQLEKSRLLSDRFSAERPKGSFSTLEIQRTEQGDSAMYLCASSLDTRDEQFFGPGTRLTVL.

The V call is TRBV14, the J call TRBJ2-3, with 10 bases matching TRBD1. This CDR3 is built from 15 residues. Trimming cost V 1 base and J 7 bases; bases outside gene matches: 5. Per the germline V gene, CDR1 is SGHDN and CDR2 is FVKESK. The chain's CDR3 is CASSQGQGALYTQYF. The CDR3, as DNA: TGTGCCAGCAGCCAAGGACAGGGGGCCCTCTATACGCAGTATTTT.